This entry features one TCR beta chain sequence. Its specificity is unknown. Conversion of TCR transcripts into cDNA relied on 5'RACE template switching, which added a universal primer site and UMIs. TCRdb reanalysed the 5' RACE reads using MiXCR and keeps one entry per CDR3 protein. The table includes about 300,000 distinct CDR3 sequences, 6.5% to 8.5% detected once. The sample belongs to a study of T cells after yellow fever vaccination. At the level of the study: SMART-Seq v4 Ultra Low Input handled preparation of low-cell-number fractions. Findings and limits, study-wide: Once the booster was given, most primary-vaccination clones reappeared, at just over 95% for CD4 and approximately 88% for CD8. The appearance of a small share of clonotypes in both CD4 and CD8 compartments was observed.

V was clipped by 0 bases and J by 8 bases; unmatched bases: 7. Germline CDR1 is KGHDR and CDR2 is SFDVKD. This CDR3 is 16 amino acids long. Sequences were derived from PBMCs, sampled about 41 days after the first yellow fever vaccination. The sequence derives from a man aged 18 to 35 who received the YFV17D yellow fever vaccine. V and J are TRBV24-1 and TRBJ2-1, with 9 bases that match TRBD1. The CDR3 DNA follows: TGTGCCACCAGTGATTTGCACGGGACAGGGCGGGATGAGCAGTTCTTC. Its translation: CATSDLHGTGRDEQFF.